Listed below are T cell receptor beta chains from one sample, sequenced in a study of T-cell memory formation after mild COVID-19. TCRdb reprocessed the 5' RACE reads via MiXCR and lists one record per CDR3 protein. The sample records around 410,000 distinct CDR3 sequences, more than 20% being singletons. The sequencing input was PBMCs or a T cell subset sorted from them (not recorded which). The receptors were gathered from an adult woman who had mild COVID-19 (a few samples of this study predate the infection). Cell type and time point are not known. The CDR3 runs from the conserved cysteine through the conserved F or W. The order of the fields is V gene, clone size, J gene, D gene, CDR3 protein, CDR3 DNA. A D gene is named only where the DNA matches it firmly. Size values are once, few and many counts, or a class for expanded clones, and some rows have none.

TRBV24-1	NA	TRBJ2-3	NA	CATSDPGTLPDTQYF	TGTGCCACCAGTGATCCCGGGACTCTGCCAGATACGCAGTATTTT
TRBV20-1	NA	TRBJ2-7	TRBD2	CSASLHEAGAWNEQYF	TGCAGTGCTAGCCTTCATGAAGCGGGGGCGTGGAACGAGCAGTACTTC
TRBV29-1	NA	TRBJ2-5	NA	CSVEQVQETQYF	TGCAGCGTTGAACAAGTACAAGAGACCCAGTACTTC
TRBV5-6	few	TRBJ1-4	NA	CASSWNEKLFF	TGTGCCAGCAGCTGGAATGAAAAACTGTTTTTT
TRBV15	NA	TRBJ2-1	NA	CATSRDWSGAYNEQFF	TGTGCCACCAGCAGAGATTGGTCAGGGGCCTACAATGAGCAGTTCTTC
TRBV2	few	TRBJ2-7	NA	CASSDRQVDFSYEQYF	TGTGCCAGCAGTGATCGGCAGGTGGATTTTTCCTACGAGCAGTACTTC
TRBV29-1	few	TRBJ1-1	NA	CSGLQGGNTEAFF	TGCAGCGGATTACAGGGTGGGAACACTGAAGCTTTCTTT
TRBV5-8	few	TRBJ2-7	NA	CASSLQNAYEQYF	TGTGCCAGCAGCTTACAGAACGCCTACGAGCAGTACTTC
TRBV4-2	NA	TRBJ2-5	TRBD1	CASSKTGGGQETQYF	TGTGCCAGCAGCAAGACAGGGGGGGGTCAAGAGACCCAGTACTTC
TRBV18	NA	TRBJ2-7	TRBD1	CASSPSRGNGYEQYF	TGTGCCAGCTCACCCTCCAGGGGGAATGGGTACGAGCAGTACTTC
TRBV6-5	few	TRBJ2-5	TRBD1	CASSSFGTAKEETQYF	TGTGCCAGCAGTTCTTTTGGGACAGCAAAAGAAGAGACCCAGTACTTC
TRBV9	NA	TRBJ2-3	TRBD1	CASSLQTGSTDTQYF	TGTGCCAGCAGCTTGCAGACAGGGTCGACAGATACGCAGTATTTT
TRBV23-1	NA	TRBJ2-3	TRBD1	CASSPRTGISTDTQYF	TGCGCCAGCAGCCCGAGGACAGGGATTAGCACAGATACGCAGTATTTT
TRBV5-5	NA	TRBJ1-1	NA	CASSLGQPHSEAFF	TGTGCCAGCAGCTTGGGACAACCCCACAGTGAAGCTTTCTTT
TRBV4-3	NA	TRBJ2-3	NA	CASSQQGYATDTQYF	TGCGCCAGCAGCCAACAGGGGTACGCCACAGATACGCAGTATTTT
TRBV12-5	NA	TRBJ1-1	NA	CASGFGAPEAFF	TGTGCTAGTGGTTTCGGGGCACCTGAAGCTTTCTTT
TRBV3-1	many	TRBJ2-7	NA	CASSHPQGRSYEQYF	TGTGCCAGCAGCCACCCCCAGGGTAGGTCCTACGAGCAGTACTTC
TRBV10-3	once	TRBJ2-7	TRBD1	CAISRTGVNEQYF	TGTGCCATCAGTAGGACAGGGGTCAACGAGCAGTACTTC
TRBV14	few	TRBJ2-3	NA	CASSSPGLSTDTQYF	TGTGCCAGCAGCTCCCCGGGACTTAGCACAGATACGCAGTATTTT
TRBV30	NA	TRBJ2-7	TRBD2	CAWSVLSGRALTYDEQYF	TGTGCCTGGAGTGTACTGAGCGGGAGGGCCCTAACCTATGACGAGCAGTACTTC
TRBV3-1	few	TRBJ2-5	TRBD2	CASSRGLAGGYQETQYF	TGTGCCAGCAGCAGAGGACTAGCGGGAGGATACCAAGAGACCCAGTACTTC
TRBV29-1	NA	TRBJ2-7	NA	CSVYRLGYEQYF	TGCAGCGTTTACAGGTTAGGTTACGAGCAGTACTTC
TRBV20-1	many	TRBJ2-1	NA	CSARGGSENNEQFF	TGCAGTGCTAGGGGGGGTAGCGAGAACAATGAGCAGTTCTTC
TRBV6-5	many	TRBJ1-1	NA	CASRINPGRPNTEAFF	TGTGCCAGCAGAATAAACCCGGGACGGCCGAACACTGAAGCTTTCTTT
TRBV7-2	NA	TRBJ2-1	TRBD1	CASSWGQGLYNEQFF	TGTGCCAGCAGCTGGGGACAGGGACTCTACAATGAGCAGTTCTTC
TRBV7-2	NA	TRBJ2-3	NA	CASSRPTLDTQYF	TGTGCCAGCAGCCGACCAACGTTGGATACGCAGTATTTT
TRBV9	few	TRBJ1-1	TRBD1	CASSNPRTGGNTEAFF	TGTGCCAGCAGCAACCCCCGAACAGGGGGCAACACTGAAGCTTTCTTT
TRBV20-1	NA	TRBJ2-1	TRBD2	CSARDQDGGGLSYNEQFF	TGCAGTGCTAGAGATCAGGATGGCGGGGGTCTGTCCTACAATGAGCAGTTCTTC
TRBV7-8	NA	TRBJ2-7	NA	CASSLSHGEQYF	TGTGCCAGCAGCTTGTCACACGGGGAGCAGTACTTC
TRBV20-1	NA	TRBJ2-5	NA	CSAVPRMGTQYF	TGCAGTGCTGTACCCAGGATGGGGACCCAGTACTTC
TRBV3-1	few	TRBJ2-7	NA	CASSQGRGEQYF	TGTGCCAGCAGCCAAGGTCGCGGTGAGCAGTACTTC
TRBV12-3/TRBV12-4	NA	TRBJ2-1	TRBD2	CASAAGTSRDEQFF	TGTGCCAGCGCAGCCGGGACTAGCCGGGATGAGCAGTTCTTC
TRBV11-2	NA	TRBJ2-3	NA	CASSLAPFQDTQYF	TGTGCCAGCAGCTTAGCCCCGTTTCAAGATACGCAGTATTTT
TRBV12-3/TRBV12-4	few	TRBJ2-5	NA	CASSLEGWSSQEETQYF	TGTGCCAGCAGTTTGGAGGGGTGGAGTTCCCAAGAAGAGACCCAGTACTTC
TRBV5-1	few	TRBJ2-4	NA	CASSLVLGTAKNIQYF	TGCGCCAGCAGCTTGGTCTTGGGTACGGCCAAAAACATTCAGTACTTC
TRBV6-4	NA	TRBJ1-5	TRBD1	CASRPRTGREQPQHF	TGTGCCAGCAGACCGCGGACAGGCCGAGAGCAGCCCCAGCATTTT
TRBV11-2	NA	TRBJ2-2	TRBD2	CASSLVPPAGANTGELFF	TGTGCCAGCAGCTTAGTCCCCCCGGCGGGAGCGAACACCGGGGAGCTGTTTTTT
TRBV15	NA	TRBJ2-1	TRBD2	CATSARLAGELSYNEQFF	TGTGCCACCAGCGCCCGACTAGCGGGGGAACTCTCCTACAATGAGCAGTTCTTC
TRBV12-3/TRBV12-4	NA	TRBJ1-1	NA	CASSWAGRNTEAFF	TGTGCCAGCAGTTGGGCCGGGCGGAACACTGAAGCTTTCTTT
TRBV12-3/TRBV12-4	few	TRBJ2-7	NA	CASSFDGGTSYEQYF	TGTGCCAGCAGTTTCGACGGGGGCACCTCCTACGAGCAGTACTTC
TRBV5-5	NA	TRBJ1-2	NA	CASSLRGARFGYTF	TGTGCCAGCAGCTTGAGGGGGGCGCGATTTGGCTACACCTTC
TRBV29-1	NA	TRBJ2-2	NA	CSVEVGTMGNTGELFF	TGCAGCGTTGAAGTGGGAACGATGGGGAACACCGGGGAGCTGTTTTTT
TRBV29-1	few	TRBJ2-7	NA	CSARTANTYEQYF	TGCAGCGCGCGGACAGCGAACACCTACGAGCAGTACTTC
TRBV24-1	few	TRBJ2-3	TRBD2	CATSDNGLAGGTQYF	TGTGCCACCAGTGACAATGGACTAGCGGGCGGTACGCAGTATTTT
TRBV20-1	NA	TRBJ1-1	TRBD1	CSARRQGVTEAFF	TGCAGTGCTAGACGACAGGGGGTCACTGAAGCTTTCTTT
TRBV7-9	few	TRBJ2-7	NA	CASSQSGIEQYF	TGTGCCAGCAGCCAATCAGGGATCGAGCAGTACTTC
TRBV25-1	few	TRBJ1-2	NA	CASSEGPPYGYTF	TGTGCCAGCAGTGAGGGACCGCCGTATGGCTACACCTTC
TRBV6-2/TRBV6-3	NA	TRBJ2-5	NA	CASSYGGFETQYF	TGTGCCAGCAGTTACGGGGGCTTCGAGACCCAGTACTTC
TRBV2	few	TRBJ2-3	TRBD2	CASGMLAGTTDTQYF	TGTGCCAGCGGCATGCTAGCGGGAACCACAGATACGCAGTATTTT
TRBV5-1	few	TRBJ2-1	TRBD2	CASSPTSGIFYNEQFF	TGCGCCAGCAGCCCCACTAGCGGGATATTCTACAATGAGCAGTTCTTC